The rows below give T cell receptor beta chains drawn from one sample of a study of T cells of healthy individuals. TCRdb redid the calling of the 5' RACE reads with MiXCR, one entry per CDR3 protein. The table lists 100,000 or so distinct CDR3 sequences, around 17% of them singletons. These receptors were collected from a human donor in good health. CDR3s include the opening cysteine and the closing phenylalanine or tryptophan. A D gene is named only where the DNA matches it firmly. Only some rows state a clone size, as once, few, many or a class for expanded clones.

>.|TRBJ2-7|TRBV20-1|.
TGCAGTGCTAGCCCTGGCGGTAGCTCCTACGAGCAGTACTTC
CSASPGGSSYEQYF
>TRBD2|TRBJ2-7|TRBV7-2|.
TGTGCCAGCAGCCTGACTAGCGGCAAAGGCGAGCAGTACTTC
CASSLTSGKGEQYF
>TRBD1|TRBJ1-2|TRBV7-2|few
TGTGCCAGCAGCTTAGAGAGGGGGCAGGGCTATGGCTACACCTTC
CASSLERGQGYGYTF
>.|TRBJ1-5|TRBV12-3/TRBV12-4|many
TGTGCCAGCAGTTTAGTTCAGGACCAGCCCCAGCATTTT
CASSLVQDQPQHF
>.|TRBJ2-5|TRBV20-1|many
TGCAGTGCTAGCCGACAGGTTCAAGAGACCCAGTACTTC
CSASRQVQETQYF
>.|TRBJ2-1|TRBV11-3|.
TGTGCCAGCAGCTTAGTGGGTCCTAGTGAGCAGTTCTTC
CASSLVGPSEQFF
>TRBD1|TRBJ1-6|TRBV4-1|few
TGCGCCAGCAGCCCAGGCCAACAGGGGGCTAATTCACCCCTCCACTTT
CASSPGQQGANSPLHF
>.|TRBJ2-1|TRBV11-2|.
TGTGCCAGCAGCCAACCCAATGAGCAGTTCTTC
CASSQPNEQFF
>TRBD2|TRBJ2-7|TRBV28|.
TGTGCCAGCAGTTTCAGGGCGGGAGGGTCCCACGAGCAGTACTTC
CASSFRAGGSHEQYF
>.|TRBJ2-2|TRBV2|.
TGTGCCGGCAGTGGGCAGGGGCTGGACACTGGGGAGCTGTTTTTT
CAGSGQGLDTGELFF
>TRBD1|TRBJ2-7|TRBV27|many
TGTGCCAGCAGTTTCCCCTGGACAGGTCCCCCGTCCGAGCAGTACTTC
CASSFPWTGPPSEQYF
>.|TRBJ2-1|TRBV4-2|many
TGTGCCAGCAGCCAAGATCAGGGTGGGAGTTATGAGCAGTTCTTC
CASSQDQGGSYEQFF
>.|TRBJ2-7|TRBV4-2|.
TGTGCCAGCAGCCAAGATCCCGACGGATCCTACGAGCAGTACTTC
CASSQDPDGSYEQYF
>.|TRBJ1-5|TRBV12-3/TRBV12-4|few
TGTGCCAGCAGCGCAACAGGGATCGGGCAGCCCCAGCATTTT
CASSATGIGQPQHF
>.|TRBJ2-5|TRBV11-2|many
TGTGCCAGCAGCTCCCGGAGGACTATCCAAGAGACCCAGTACTTC
CASSSRRTIQETQYF
>.|TRBJ2-5|TRBV5-1|.
TGCGCCAGCAGCTTAGGCCTACAAGAGACCCAGTACTTC
CASSLGLQETQYF
>.|TRBJ2-7|TRBV4-3|few
TGCGCCAGCAGCCAAGCGGCGGGATTCCTGACGTACTTC
CASSQAAGFLTYF
>.|TRBJ1-6|TRBV6-6|.
TGTGCCAGCAGTTACTTGGGGGACGGTAATTCACCCCTCCACTTT
CASSYLGDGNSPLHF
>.|TRBJ2-3|TRBV5-1|.
TGCGCCAGCAGAACCGCACCTGCAGATACGCAGTATTTT
CASRTAPADTQYF
>.|TRBJ1-1|TRBV21-1|.
TGTGCCAGCAGCTTTTACAGGGGGAACGCTGAAGCTTTCTTT
CASSFYRGNAEAFF
>TRBD1|TRBJ2-1|TRBV2|.
TGTGCCAGCAGTACCGGGACAGGGGCACGATACAATGAGCAGTTCTTC
CASSTGTGARYNEQFF
>.|TRBJ2-5|TRBV20-1|few
TGCAGTGCTGCCCGGGACACCCAAGAGACCCAGTACTTC
CSAARDTQETQYF
>TRBD1|TRBJ2-2|TRBV19|.
TGTGCCAGTAGGGGGACAGGCAGCACCGGGGAGCTGTTTTTT
CASRGTGSTGELFF
>TRBD1|TRBJ2-7|TRBV5-1|many
TGCGCCAGCAGACAGCCGGGACAGGGATACGAGCAGTACTTC
CASRQPGQGYEQYF
>.|TRBJ2-3|TRBV20-1|many
TGCAGTGCTAGCGGGGACACAGATACGCAGTATTTT
CSASGDTDTQYF
>TRBD2|TRBJ2-7|TRBV28|.
TGTGCCAGCAGCAGTACTAGCGGGAGAGGAAGGGTTTGGTCTTACGAGCAGTACTTC
CASSSTSGRGRVWSYEQYF
>.|TRBJ1-2|TRBV2|many
TGTGCCAGCAGTGTTGGCTATGGCTACACCTTC
CASSVGYGYTF
>.|TRBJ2-5|TRBV18|.
TGTGCCAGCTCACCACTAGCAAAAGAGACCCAGTACTTC
CASSPLAKETQYF
>TRBD2|TRBJ2-2|TRBV3-1|many
TGTGCCAGCAGCCAATGGCAGCGGGAGGTTGGAACCGGGGAGCTGTTTTTT
CASSQWQREVGTGELFF
>TRBD1|TRBJ1-1|TRBV27|many
TGTGCCAGCAGGGCACAGGGGTGGACTGAAGCTTTCTTT
CASRAQGWTEAFF
>.|TRBJ1-1|TRBV7-8|many
TGTGCCAGCAGCTTAGGCACGAACACTGAAGCTTTCTTT
CASSLGTNTEAFF
>TRBD1|TRBJ2-2|TRBV24-1|.
TGTGCCACCAGTGATCCCGGACAGGGTAGAAACGGGGAGCTGTTTTTT
CATSDPGQGRNGELFF
>.|TRBJ1-2|TRBV24-1|many
TGTGCCACCAGTGATGCGGGACAATTTAACTATGGCTACACCTTC
CATSDAGQFNYGYTF
>TRBD2|TRBJ2-5|TRBV3-1|.
TGTGCCAGCAGCCCGGGACTAGGAAGCGAAGAGACCCAGTACTTC
CASSPGLGSEETQYF
>TRBD2|TRBJ2-7|TRBV27|.
TGTGCCAGCAGTCTAGCGGGAGAAGAGTACTTC
CASSLAGEEYF
>.|TRBJ2-4|TRBV29-1|few
TGCAGCGTAAGACAGGCGTTAGCCAAAAACATTCAGTACTTC
CSVRQALAKNIQYF
>TRBD1|TRBJ2-1|TRBV27|once
TGTGCCAGCAATGAACAGGGGGCATCTTGGTTCTTC
CASNEQGASWFF
>.|TRBJ1-2|TRBV7-2|many
TGTGCCAGCAGCTTTGGTGGAGATGGCTACACCTTC
CASSFGGDGYTF
>.|TRBJ2-3|TRBV5-1|few
TGCGCCAGCAGCTGGGGATCTAGCACAGATACGCAGTATTTT
CASSWGSSTDTQYF
>.|TRBJ2-7|TRBV15|.
TGTGCCACCAGCAGATCCAGACTCGGGACAAATTCCTACGAGCAGTACTTC
CATSRSRLGTNSYEQYF
>.|TRBJ2-1|TRBV20-1|few
TGCAGTGCGCCACCCGGAACGGATGAGCAGTTCTTC
CSAPPGTDEQFF
>TRBD1|TRBJ1-1|TRBV6-5|.
TGTGCCAGCAGGTTGGACAGGGGGGCCACTGAAGCTTTCTTT
CASRLDRGATEAFF
>.|TRBJ2-7|TRBV4-1|.
TGCGCCAGCAGCCCCCCCTCGGGCTACGAGCAGTACTTC
CASSPPSGYEQYF
>.|TRBJ2-3|TRBV7-2|.
TGTGCCAGCAGCCCAGGGCTGCCTTCTCGCACAGATACGCAGTATTTT
CASSPGLPSRTDTQYF
>.|TRBJ2-1|TRBV9|many
TGTGCCAGCAGCGAGGGGGGGTACTCCTACAATGAGCAGTTCTTC
CASSEGGYSYNEQFF
>.|TRBJ2-7|TRBV2|.
TGTGCCAGCAGGCAGTCCTACGAGCAGTACTTC
CASRQSYEQYF
>TRBD2|TRBJ2-7|TRBV28|few
TGTGCCAGCAGTCGACAAGCGGGAGGGCCTAGCGAGCAGTACTTC
CASSRQAGGPSEQYF
>.|TRBJ1-6|TRBV12-3/TRBV12-4|once
TGTGCCAGCAGTTACTTCCAGGGAGATTCACCCCTCCACTTT
CASSYFQGDSPLHF
>.|TRBJ2-7|TRBV5-1|.
TGCGCCAGCAGCTTGGCCCTAGGGGGTTCCTCCTACGAGCAGTACTTC
CASSLALGGSSYEQYF
>.|TRBJ2-3|TRBV12-3/TRBV12-4|.
TGTGCCAGCAGTTTTTCCCCGGAAGTTAATACGCAGTATTTT
CASSFSPEVNTQYF
>.|TRBJ1-5|TRBV6-1|few
TGTGCCAGCGAACACCCGGATCAGCCCCAGCATTTT
CASEHPDQPQHF
>TRBD1|TRBJ2-5|TRBV7-9|.
TGTGCCAGCAGCCGTCCTCCCGGGACAGTCCAAGAGACCCAGTACTTC
CASSRPPGTVQETQYF
>TRBD2|TRBJ2-1|TRBV4-1|.
TGCGCCAGCAGCCCAGGGACAGCGGGAGGATTCAATGAGCAGTTCTTC
CASSPGTAGGFNEQFF